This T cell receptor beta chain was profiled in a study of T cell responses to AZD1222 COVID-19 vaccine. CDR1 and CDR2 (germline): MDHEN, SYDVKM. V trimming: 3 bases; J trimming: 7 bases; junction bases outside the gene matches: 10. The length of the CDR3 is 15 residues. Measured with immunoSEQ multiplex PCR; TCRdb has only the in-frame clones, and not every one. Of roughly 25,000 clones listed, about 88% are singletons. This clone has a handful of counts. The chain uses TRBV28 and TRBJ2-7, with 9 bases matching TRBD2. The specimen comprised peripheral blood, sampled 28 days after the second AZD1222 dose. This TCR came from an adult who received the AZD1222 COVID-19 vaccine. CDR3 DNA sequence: TGTGCCAGCAGTTTTCATGGCGGGAGGGCCTCGGAGCAGTACTTC. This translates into CASSFHGGRASEQYF.